This T cell receptor beta chain was sequenced in a study of blood T cell repertoires in COVID-19. Participant age was roughly 18 to 95 years, and participants resided in approximately 25 US areas. Authors' methods: Reference gene primers were amplified, and this amplification served to estimate nucleated cell counts. Measured with immunoSEQ multiplex PCR; TCRdb has only the in-frame clones, and not every one. That table supplies the V and J calls and clone size; D and trimming were determined from the DNA. The repertoire holds about 320,000 clones, with 90% as singletons. V lost 4 bases, J lost 3 bases, and 2 bases stayed unmatched. There are 14 residues in the CDR3. Germline V gene lookup returns CDR1 SNHLY and CDR2 FYNNEI.

The sample consisted of PBMCs or T cells enriched from blood (not recorded which). The rearrangement joins TRBV2 to TRBJ1-5; 8 nucleotides line up with TRBD1. The clonotype originates from a man in his sixties who had recovered from COVID-19. The CDR3 protein is CASSGDRINQPQHF. For the CDR3, the DNA is TGTGCCAGCAGTGGGGACAGGATCAATCAGCCCCAGCATTTT. The full variable domain, its missing parts supplied by reference TRBV2 and TRBJ1-5, is EPEVTQTPSHQVTQMGQEVILRCVPISNHLYFYWYRQILGQKVEFLVSFYNNEISEKSEIFDDQFSVERPDGSNFTLKIRSTKLEDSAMYFCASSGDRINQPQHFGDGTRLSIL.